The rows below give T cell receptor beta chains drawn from one sample of a study of T-cell reconstitution after alpha-beta-depleted transplantation in children. TCRdb re-analysed the PCR reads in MiXCR, keeping a single row per CDR3 protein. The table lists tens of thousands of distinct CDR3 sequences, about 5.8% of them singletons, with around 6.6% in the top ten. The input for sequencing was PBMCs, mostly from graft donor cells, taken 180 days after TCRalphabeta/CD19-depleted stem cell transplant. The origin of the receptors is a male patient aged 10-17 years who had a stem cell transplant for acute myeloid leukemia, so the T cells may come from the graft donor. The CDR3 runs from the conserved cysteine through the conserved F or W. D genes are given only for firm matches. Not all rows give a size; the values are once, few, many and, for expanded clones, a class.

DNA: TGCGCCAGCAGCTTGCGGACAGGGGGCGGCTATGGCTACACCTTC
CDR3: CASSLRTGGGYGYTF
D: TRBD1
V: TRBV5-1
J: TRBJ1-2
size: many

DNA: TGCAGTGCCAGACTAGCGGGACCAGATACGCAGTATTTT
CDR3: CSARLAGPDTQYF
D: TRBD2
V: TRBV20-1
J: TRBJ2-3
size: many

DNA: TGTGCCAGCATCGAGGGGGCAGGACCGAACACCGGGGAGCTGTTTTTT
CDR3: CASIEGAGPNTGELFF
D: TRBD1
V: TRBV28
J: TRBJ2-2
size: many

DNA: TGTGCCTGGAGTGCGATCGGAGGGTGGGGAGGGTACAGGGGAGTGAACACTGAAGCTTTCTTT
CDR3: CAWSAIGGWGGYRGVNTEAFF
D: TRBD1
V: TRBV30
J: TRBJ1-1
size: many

DNA: TGTGCCTGGACCGCCCAGGGGGCGGCTGAAGCTTTCTTT
CDR3: CAWTAQGAAEAFF
D: TRBD1
V: TRBV30
J: TRBJ1-1
size: NA

DNA: TGTGCCAGCAGTTTGAGGAGGGGAGAGACCCAGTACTTC
CDR3: CASSLRRGETQYF
D: NA
V: TRBV12-3/TRBV12-4
J: TRBJ2-5
size: many

DNA: TGTGCCACCCTCAGGGGGACAGATACGCAGTATTTT
CDR3: CATLRGTDTQYF
D: TRBD1
V: TRBV28
J: TRBJ2-3
size: few

DNA: TGTGCCAGCCGGACTAGCGGGAGCGCCGAGCAGTACTTC
CDR3: CASRTSGSAEQYF
D: TRBD2
V: TRBV7-9
J: TRBJ2-7
size: many

DNA: TGTGCCAGCAGGGGAAACACCATATATTTT
CDR3: CASRGNTIYF
D: NA
V: TRBV28
J: TRBJ1-3
size: many

DNA: TGCAGTGCTAGAGCCCGACAGGGGACCCCCTACGAGCAGTACTTC
CDR3: CSARARQGTPYEQYF
D: TRBD1
V: TRBV20-1
J: TRBJ2-7
size: many

DNA: TGTGCCAGCAGCTCCTGGACAGGGAGGGATGAAAAACTGTTTTTT
CDR3: CASSSWTGRDEKLFF
D: TRBD1
V: TRBV11-3
J: TRBJ1-4
size: many

DNA: TGCAGGGGACAGGGAACACTTTACGAGCAGTACTTC
CDR3: CRGQGTLYEQYF
D: TRBD1
V: TRBV20-1
J: TRBJ2-7
size: many

DNA: TGTGCCAGTAGTATATCGTACGCAGGACCGGGAAACATTCAGTACTTC
CDR3: CASSISYAGPGNIQYF
D: NA
V: TRBV19
J: TRBJ2-4
size: many

DNA: TGCAGTGCTAACCAGCGGGAGGTTACCTCCTACGAGCAGTACTTC
CDR3: CSANQREVTSYEQYF
D: TRBD2
V: TRBV20-1
J: TRBJ2-7
size: many

DNA: TGCAGTGCTAGAGGGGGGAAACAGGGGGCGACCACCGGGGAGCTGTTTTTT
CDR3: CSARGGKQGATTGELFF
D: TRBD1
V: TRBV20-1
J: TRBJ2-2
size: few

DNA: TGTGCCAGCAGGGAATCCAATTCACCCCTCCACTTT
CDR3: CASRESNSPLHF
D: NA
V: TRBV3-1
J: TRBJ1-6
size: NA

DNA: TGTGCCAGCAGCTTACGGCGCACAGATACGCAGTATTTT
CDR3: CASSLRRTDTQYF
D: NA
V: TRBV7-3
J: TRBJ2-3
size: many

DNA: TGTGCCAGCAGAAAGAGTCCAGGTAGCACAGATACGCAGTATTTT
CDR3: CASRKSPGSTDTQYF
D: NA
V: TRBV6-6
J: TRBJ2-3
size: many

DNA: TGTGCCAGCAGCGTCGTAGCGGGCGGAGTTAACGGGGAGCTGTTTTTT
CDR3: CASSVVAGGVNGELFF
D: TRBD2
V: TRBV7-8
J: TRBJ2-2
size: many

DNA: TGTGCCAGCAGCTTAGCCGGGCCCGCCTCACGGCTGTTTTTT
CDR3: CASSLAGPASRLFF
D: NA
V: TRBV7-9
J: TRBJ1-4
size: many

DNA: TGTGCCAGCAGCAATGGACAGGGCAGCACTAATGAAAAACTGTTTTTT
CDR3: CASSNGQGSTNEKLFF
D: TRBD1
V: TRBV3-1
J: TRBJ1-4
size: many

DNA: TGTGCCAGCAGCTTAGAAGGACTAGCGGGAGGTAACAATGAGCAGTTCTTC
CDR3: CASSLEGLAGGNNEQFF
D: TRBD2
V: TRBV7-6
J: TRBJ2-1
size: many

DNA: TGTGCCAGCAAAAGACTTCAGGGTGCTGAAAAACTGTTTTTT
CDR3: CASKRLQGAEKLFF
D: NA
V: TRBV28
J: TRBJ1-4
size: many

DNA: TGTGCCAGCAGCCAAGAAGATCGCACAGGCCCTGGGCCCCAGCATTTT
CDR3: CASSQEDRTGPGPQHF
D: NA
V: TRBV4-2
J: TRBJ1-5
size: many

DNA: TGTGCCACGAAAATAGATAGGAACCCCTACAATGAGCAGTTCTTC
CDR3: CATKIDRNPYNEQFF
D: NA
V: TRBV10-3
J: TRBJ2-1
size: many

DNA: TGTGCCATCAGTGAGGGGGGAGGACAGCCCCAGCATTTT
CDR3: CAISEGGGQPQHF
D: NA
V: TRBV10-3
J: TRBJ1-5
size: few

DNA: TGTGCCAGCAGTGTTGCGGGAGGCACAGATACGCAGTATTTT
CDR3: CASSVAGGTDTQYF
D: TRBD2
V: TRBV6-1
J: TRBJ2-3
size: many

DNA: TGTGCCAGCAGCTTAGGGCAGGGGCAACGGGCCAACGTCCTGACTTTC
CDR3: CASSLGQGQRANVLTF
D: NA
V: TRBV7-2
J: TRBJ2-6
size: medium-sized

DNA: TGTGCCAGCTCACCAAATCCTAGCGCTACCTACGAGCAGTACTTC
CDR3: CASSPNPSATYEQYF
D: NA
V: TRBV18
J: TRBJ2-7
size: many

DNA: TGCAGTGCTAGAATGGGACTAGTCCCAGGGACGCAGTATTTT
CDR3: CSARMGLVPGTQYF
D: TRBD2
V: TRBV20-1
J: TRBJ2-3
size: many

DNA: TGTGCCACCAGTGATCCTAGTATACTCCAGACTAGCGGGGGACGCACAGATACGCAGTATTTT
CDR3: CATSDPSILQTSGGRTDTQYF
D: TRBD2
V: TRBV24-1
J: TRBJ2-3
size: medium-sized

DNA: TGTGCCAGCAGTTTGCCGTACACTGAAGCTTTCTTT
CDR3: CASSLPYTEAFF
D: NA
V: TRBV12-3/TRBV12-4
J: TRBJ1-1
size: many

DNA: TGTGCCAGTAGTATCTCCGGGACTTCCTCGGGTGAAAAACTGTTTTTT
CDR3: CASSISGTSSGEKLFF
D: NA
V: TRBV19
J: TRBJ1-4
size: few

DNA: TGTGCCAGCAGTGGGGGACTCCACGAGCAGTACTTC
CDR3: CASSGGLHEQYF
D: NA
V: TRBV28
J: TRBJ2-7
size: many

DNA: TGTGCCAGTAGTCCCCTGCTAGCGGCTGGCGAGCAGTACTTC
CDR3: CASSPLLAAGEQYF
D: TRBD2
V: TRBV19
J: TRBJ2-7
size: many

DNA: TGTGCCAGCAGCCCTACCCAGGTGAGGGGTTCACCCCTCCACTTT
CDR3: CASSPTQVRGSPLHF
D: NA
V: TRBV7-9
J: TRBJ1-6
size: once

DNA: TGTGCCAGCAGCTTAGTGGTTGGGGGAGCCAACTCCTACAATGAGCAGTTCTTC
CDR3: CASSLVVGGANSYNEQFF
D: NA
V: TRBV11-3
J: TRBJ2-1
size: many

DNA: TGCGCCAGCAGGGCGACTAGCAGTACAGATACGCAGTATTTT
CDR3: CASRATSSTDTQYF
D: TRBD2
V: TRBV5-1
J: TRBJ2-3
size: NA

DNA: TGCGCCAGCAGCCCCGACTTGGCCCTGGGGACCCAGTACTTC
CDR3: CASSPDLALGTQYF
D: NA
V: TRBV5-1
J: TRBJ2-5
size: medium-sized

DNA: TGTGCCAGCAGCTCCCCGACTAGCGGGAGGGACTCCTACGAGCAGTACTTC
CDR3: CASSSPTSGRDSYEQYF
D: TRBD2
V: TRBV5-6
J: TRBJ2-7
size: many

DNA: TGTGCCAGTAGCGATTGGGATCAGCCCCAGCATTTT
CDR3: CASSDWDQPQHF
D: NA
V: TRBV19
J: TRBJ1-5
size: many

DNA: TGTGCCAGCAATCCTCAAAAAAAGGGGGAAGGAGCCCAGCATTTT
CDR3: CASNPQKKGEGAQHF
D: NA
V: TRBV28
J: TRBJ1-5
size: many

DNA: TGTGCCAGCATCCGGACTAGCGAGACCGGGGAGCTGTTTTTT
CDR3: CASIRTSETGELFF
D: TRBD2
V: TRBV7-9
J: TRBJ2-2
size: many

DNA: TGTGCCACCAGTGAGGGACAACAGGGTGTCTATGAGCAGTTCTTC
CDR3: CATSEGQQGVYEQFF
D: NA
V: TRBV24-1
J: TRBJ2-1
size: medium-sized

DNA: TGCGCCAGCAGCTTGAGCGGGCTAGCGGGACCTGAGCAGTACTTC
CDR3: CASSLSGLAGPEQYF
D: TRBD2
V: TRBV5-1
J: TRBJ2-7
size: many

DNA: TGTGCCAGCAGTTTAATAGGGGACGAGCAGTACTTC
CDR3: CASSLIGDEQYF
D: NA
V: TRBV27
J: TRBJ2-7
size: many

DNA: TGTGCCAGCAGCCCCCTGGCGGGAGAGGTGTTCTTC
CDR3: CASSPLAGEVFF
D: TRBD2
V: TRBV9
J: TRBJ2-1
size: many

DNA: TGCGCCAGCAGCCAAGAGGCGGGGGCGGGGAGGACCTCAGATACGCAGTATTTT
CDR3: CASSQEAGAGRTSDTQYF
D: NA
V: TRBV4-1
J: TRBJ2-3
size: many

DNA: TGTGCCAGCAGTTTTAACCTTATAGGAGCGGTTGCCCGGGAGCTGTTTTTT
CDR3: CASSFNLIGAVARELFF
D: NA
V: TRBV6-2/TRBV6-3
J: TRBJ2-2
size: many

DNA: TGTGCCAGCAGCTACACTCTCCTTCACTCCACCTACGAGCAGTACTTC
CDR3: CASSYTLLHSTYEQYF
D: NA
V: TRBV7-8
J: TRBJ2-7
size: many

DNA: TGTGCCAGCAGCCAGCCCGGACGGATGAACACTGAAGCTTTCTTT
CDR3: CASSQPGRMNTEAFF
D: NA
V: TRBV3-1
J: TRBJ1-1
size: many

DNA: TGTGCCAGTAGTATGCAGGGACTAGCAGACTACAATGAGCAGTTCTTC
CDR3: CASSMQGLADYNEQFF
D: TRBD2
V: TRBV19
J: TRBJ2-1
size: many

DNA: TGTGCCAGCACCAGACTCGGGACCTACCCTGAAGCTTTCTTT
CDR3: CASTRLGTYPEAFF
D: NA
V: TRBV27
J: TRBJ1-1
size: many

DNA: TGCAGCGTTGTTGGCTCGGGACAGGGGTACAATGAGCAGTTCTTC
CDR3: CSVVGSGQGYNEQFF
D: TRBD1
V: TRBV29-1
J: TRBJ2-1
size: many

DNA: TGTGCCAGCAGCCAAGATGACAGGGGGGACACTGAAGCTTTCTTT
CDR3: CASSQDDRGDTEAFF
D: TRBD1
V: TRBV4-2
J: TRBJ1-1
size: many

DNA: TGTGCCAGCAGCCGACAGGGTTCAGGAGTCTATGGCTACACCTTC
CDR3: CASSRQGSGVYGYTF
D: TRBD1
V: TRBV7-9
J: TRBJ1-2
size: many

DNA: TGTGCCAGCAGTGCGGCTACTAGCGGGAGAAATAGGGACATTCAGTACTTC
CDR3: CASSAATSGRNRDIQYF
D: TRBD2
V: TRBV2
J: TRBJ2-4
size: few

DNA: TGTGCCAGTAGTATAAGCGGGAGTCATATGGATACGCAGTATTTT
CDR3: CASSISGSHMDTQYF
D: TRBD2
V: TRBV19
J: TRBJ2-3
size: many

DNA: TGTGCCAGCAGACACCCCCCGCAGGGCGCGATCTACGAGCAGTACTTC
CDR3: CASRHPPQGAIYEQYF
D: NA
V: TRBV28
J: TRBJ2-7
size: NA